Shown below are 30 T cell receptor beta chains from a single sample sequenced in a study of CD8 T cells in ankylosing spondylitis. TCRdb independently ran MiXCR on the 5' RACE reads; one entry per CDR3 protein. This table has a few hundred thousand distinct CDR3 sequences, around 20% appearing once. Sequenced material: blood, either unsorted or a sorted T cell fraction (not recorded which). The receptors derive from a female donor with ankylosing spondylitis or in good health (not recorded which).

The V call is TRBV6-1, the J call TRBJ1-3; D unresolved. V dropped 7 bases and J dropped 0 bases, with 10 bases sitting between them. The CDR3 has 14 residues. Germline lookup yields CDR1 MNHNS and CDR2 SASEGT. CDR3 loop: CASKPGSSGNTIYF. The DNA for the CDR3 is TGTGCCAGCAAACCGGGGAGCTCTGGAAACACCATATATTTT.

The chain combines TRBV20-1 with TRBJ2-2, with TRBD2 matching 9 bases. This CDR3 comprises 15 residues. In germline, CDR1 is DFQATT, CDR2 SNEGSKA (reference sequence). The V segment lost 6 bases and the J segment 5 bases; nucleotides outside the gene matches: 10. CDR3 loop: CSASDGGRDTGELFF. DNA for the CDR3: TGCAGTGCCTCCGACGGCGGGAGGGATACCGGGGAGCTGTTTTTT.

The CDR3 nucleotides read TGCAGCTCCAGCCGATCTAGCACAGATACGCAGTATTTT. Amino acids: CSSSRSSTDTQYF. This rearrangement joins TRBV29-1 to TRBJ2-3, with D unclear. V dropped 8 bases and J dropped 0 bases, with 12 bases sitting between them. CDR1 is SQVTM and CDR2 is ANQGSEA in the germline V gene. The CDR3 is 13 residues long.

In its sample, this clonotype was seen a few times. This chain links TRBV6-1 with TRBJ2-7; D assignment may be TRBD1 or TRBD2 (6 bases each). V was cut by 6 bases and J by 5 bases, with 14 bases left in between. This CDR3 has 13 amino acids. Germline V lookup: CDR1 MNHNS, CDR2 SASEGT. The CDR3 sequence: CASRRRGAHEQYF. In DNA, the CDR3 is TGTGCCAGCAGACGGAGGGGGGCCCACGAGCAGTACTTC.

This clonotype was found many times. The rearrangement uses TRBV29-1 and TRBJ1-3; D call uncertain. The CDR3 is 14 residues long. V was pared by 3 bases and J by 0 bases, with 9 bases between. Germline loops: CDR1 SQVTM, CDR2 ANQGSEA. Written as DNA, the CDR3 is TGCAGCGTTGAGCGCGTGAACTCTGGAAACACCATATATTTT. It codes for CSVERVNSGNTIYF.

This clonotype was counted between two and nine times. The chain couples TRBV4-3 to TRBJ2-3; D may correspond to TRBD1 or TRBD2 (5 bases each). Germline CDR1 and CDR2: LGHNA and YSLEER. This CDR3 contains 16 residues. V lost 4 bases and J lost 3, with 17 bases in between. In DNA form, the CDR3 reads TGCGCCAGCAGCCTGGGACCACTAGAATCAACAGATACGCAGTATTTT. Its translation: CASSLGPLESTDTQYF.

The CDR3 DNA follows: TGTGCCAGCACCACCAGCAGTTGGAACACTGAAGCTTTCTTT. It specifies CASTTSSWNTEAFF. The J gene is TRBJ1-1, the V gene TRBV12-3 or TRBV12-4, with unresolved D. The V end was cut by 7 bases, the J end by 1 base, with 13 bases between. This CDR3 has 14 amino acids.

This clonotype was counted ten times or more. The chain employs TRBV4-2 and TRBJ2-1; D is unclear. The germline V gene has CDR1 LGHNA and CDR2 YNFKEQ. V dropped 1 base and J dropped 0 bases, with 7 bases sitting between them. The CDR3 extends over 15 amino acids. The CDR3 is CASSQGWSSYNEQFF. CDR3 DNA sequence: TGTGCCAGCAGCCAAGGCTGGAGCTCCTACAATGAGCAGTTCTTC.

This chain joins TRBV5-1 and TRBJ2-7; D might be TRBD2 (6 bases). CDR1 and CDR2 from the germline V gene are SGHRS and YFSETQ. This CDR3 contains 14 residues. With 5 bases removed from V and 2 bases from J, the gap between germline ends came to 14 bases. The CDR3, as DNA: TGCGCCAGCAGAATTGGGGGGAAGCCCTACGAGCAGTACTTC. It translates to CASRIGGKPYEQYF.

The chain employs TRBV5-5 and TRBJ2-3, with 10 bases matching TRBD2. The V gene's germline CDR1 is SGHKS and CDR2 YYEKEE (reference sequence). CDR3 size: 16 residues. V shed 2 bases and J 7 bases; nucleotides not matched to a gene: 10. The CDR3 region is CASSLKRSSGSHTQYF. Written as DNA, the CDR3 is TGTGCCAGCAGCTTAAAACGGTCTAGCGGGAGTCATACGCAGTATTTT.

This clonotype has ten or more counts. This chain joins TRBV7-2 and TRBJ2-3, with D possibly matching TRBD2 (5 bases). The CDR3 sequence is 12 residues long. Deletions cut 2 bases from V and 8 bases from J, with 8 bases between. In germline, CDR1 is SGHTA, CDR2 FQGNSA. In DNA, the CDR3 is TGTGCCAGCAGCTTAACTAGGACTACGCAGTATTTT. This gives the protein CASSLTRTTQYF.

V usage is TRBV6-1 and J usage is TRBJ2-7; 7 bases are a match to TRBD1. CDR3 length: 15 amino acids. Germline V gives CDR1 MNHNS, CDR2 SASEGT. Trimming took 0 bases from V and 2 from J; bases not matched to a gene: 4. CDR3 sequence: CASSEATGNPYEQYF. The DNA of the CDR3 is TGTGCCAGCAGTGAAGCGACAGGGAACCCCTACGAGCAGTACTTC.

This clonotype was recorded many times. CDR3 region: CASSQDRRTTDTQYF. Written as DNA, the CDR3 is TGTGCCAGCAGCCAAGATCGGAGAACTACAGATACGCAGTATTTT. The rearrangement joins TRBV4-2 to TRBJ2-3; D not resolved. There are 15 residues in the CDR3. The ends were cut back, 0 bases at V and 3 bases at J, with 10 bases in the middle. Germline V gene data show CDR1 as LGHNA and CDR2 as YNFKEQ.

This clonotype appeared a few times. The chain recombines TRBV13 with TRBJ2-2; D assignment may be TRBD1 or TRBD2 (5 bases each). Trimming left V 5 bases short and J 6 bases short, with 19 bases between. Germline lookup yields CDR1 PRHDT and CDR2 FYEKMQ (reference sequence). The CDR3 has 16 residues. The CDR3 sequence is CASSRQGPLTAGELFF. In nucleotides, the CDR3 is TGTGCCAGCAGCCGCCAGGGACCCCTGACGGCCGGGGAGCTGTTTTTT.

Points on this clonotype: A much larger clonotype is one base distant, so this may be a read error. This chain joins TRBV6-5 and TRBJ2-1; D remains ambiguous. CDR3 length: 15 amino acids. The germline CDR1 and CDR2 sequences are MNHEY and SVGAGI. CDR3 loop: CASRPSATPYNEKFF. The CDR3 DNA reads TGTGCCAGCAGACCCTCAGCGACACCTTACAATGAGAAGTTCTTC.

The chain uses TRBV20-1 and TRBJ2-1; TRBD2 aligns across 7 bases. Looked up from germline, CDR1 is DFQATT and CDR2 is SNEGSKA (reference sequence). The CDR3 contains 14 residues. Trimming took 6 bases from V and 7 from J; bases not matched to a gene: 12. CDR3 DNA sequence: TGCAGTGCGCACTCCGCGGGGGTAAGGAATGAGCAGTTCTTC. Its translation is CSAHSAGVRNEQFF.

The chain uses TRBV7-9 and TRBJ2-3, with TRBD2 identical over 11 bases. The CDR3 contains 15 residues. Trimming took 3 bases from V and 3 from J; bases not matched to a gene: 2. The V gene's germline CDR1 is SEHNR and CDR2 FQNEAQ (reference sequence). The chain's CDR3 is CASSFPSGRTDTQYF. Written as DNA, the CDR3 is TGTGCCAGCAGCTTCCCTAGCGGGAGGACAGATACGCAGTATTTT.

This clonotype is judged medium-sized. V and J are TRBV12-3 or TRBV12-4 and TRBJ2-7; a weak D match, TRBD1 (6 bases). This CDR3 is 15 amino acids long. Trimming left V 5 bases short and J 2 bases short, with 16 bases between. The CDR3 sequence is CASSEIDRYTYEQYF. The CDR3 DNA is TGTGCCAGCAGTGAGATAGACAGGTATACCTACGAGCAGTACTTC.

There are a few counts of this clonotype. As DNA, the CDR3 is TGCAGTGCCACGCCGGAACGGGAGACCCACGATACGCAGTATTTT. This sequence encodes CSATPERETHDTQYF. V and J are TRBV20-1 and TRBJ2-3; perhaps TRBD2 as D (6 bases). From germline, CDR1 is DFQATT and CDR2 SNEGSKA (reference sequence). With 6 bases removed from V and 6 bases from J, the gap between germline ends came to 22 bases. The CDR3 is made up of 15 amino acids.

This chain connects TRBV4-3 to TRBJ2-1; TRBD1 or TRBD2 may be the D gene (5 bases each). Germline V gene lookup returns CDR1 LGHNA and CDR2 YSLEER. Trimming removed 0 bases from V and 1 base from J, with 16 bases in between. The CDR3 length is 18 residues. CDR3 DNA sequence: TGCGCCAGCAGCCAAGAGGGTCACGGGACGGGATCCTACAATGAGCAGTTCTTC. This sequence encodes CASSQEGHGTGSYNEQFF.

This clonotype has a handful of counts. The chain is built from TRBV7-3 and TRBJ2-3; TRBD2 matches at 9 bases. Germline V gene sequence: CDR1 SGHTA, CDR2 FQGTGA. The V and J ends lost 4 bases and 3 bases, in that order; junction bases with no gene match: 11. The CDR3 extends over 17 amino acids. DNA of the CDR3: TGTGCCAGCAGCTCAGGTGTAGCGGGAGAGGGTACAGATACGCAGTATTTT. This gives the protein CASSSGVAGEGTDTQYF.

This clonotype was counted between two and nine times. The rearrangement joins TRBV29-1 to TRBJ2-7; 11 positions agree with TRBD2. Trimming at V came to 1 base and at J to 0 bases, leaving 5 bases not matched to a gene. Germline CDR1 SQVTM, CDR2 ANQGSEA. The CDR3 has 16 amino acids. CDR3 loop: CSVEGAGTSGSYEQYF. The DNA of the CDR3 is TGCAGCGTTGAAGGGGCCGGGACTAGCGGCTCCTACGAGCAGTACTTC.

This clonotype came up a few times. CDR3 in amino acids: CASSYSAVSNQPQHF. In nucleotides, the CDR3 is TGTGCCAGCAGTTACTCGGCAGTGTCCAATCAGCCCCAGCATTTT. This chain uses TRBV6-5 with TRBJ1-5, with D uncertain. Germline CDR1 MNHEY, CDR2 SVGAGI. The CDR3 loop spans 15 amino acids. V was shortened by 0 bases and J by 3 bases, with 9 bases between the two germline ends.

This clonotype was recorded a few times. The chain links TRBV7-2 to TRBJ2-7; 11 bases line up with TRBD2. V was pared by 5 bases and J by 0 bases, with 9 bases of the junction left unmatched. Germline CDR1 SGHTA, CDR2 FQGNSA. The length of the CDR3 is 17 residues. The CDR3 spells CASSLFTSGGSSYEQYF. The DNA of the CDR3 is TGTGCCAGCAGCCTATTCACTAGCGGGGGATCCTCCTACGAGCAGTACTTC.

J is TRBJ2-3 and V is TRBV20-1; D remains unclear. V was clipped by 7 bases and J by 7 bases, with 12 bases between them. CDR3 size: 11 residues. Germline assignment: CDR1 DFQATT and CDR2 SNEGSKA (reference sequence). This CDR3 is CSVSRPNTQYF. The CDR3 DNA follows: TGCAGTGTATCCCGCCCTAATACGCAGTATTTT.

The chain uses TRBV11-1 and TRBJ1-6; D may be TRBD1 (5 bases). This CDR3 spans 14 amino acids. Trimming took off 8 bases at V and 6 bases at J, with 14 bases between the two ends. Germline values: CDR1 SGHAT, CDR2 FQDESV (reference sequence). CDR3 sequence (DNA): TGTGCCAGCGGCCAGGACACCCCTAATTCACCCCTCCACTTT. It is translated as CASGQDTPNSPLHF.

This chain joins TRBV12-5 and TRBJ2-2, with D possibly being TRBD1 (6 bases). Germline V lookup: CDR1 LGHNT, CDR2 FRNRAP. This CDR3 is built from 14 residues. Deletions cut 5 bases from V and 3 bases from J, with 10 bases between. In DNA, the CDR3 is TGTGCTAGTGGTCCGGGACAAGACACCGGGGAGCTGTTTTTT. This codes for CASGPGQDTGELFF.

This clonotype was counted ten times or more. The chain links TRBV9 to TRBJ2-7, with D perhaps matching TRBD1 (5 bases). The V end lost 3 bases, the J end lost 1 base, and 11 bases lay between the germline ends. Per the germline V gene, CDR1 is SGDLS and CDR2 is YYNGEE. This CDR3 comprises 14 residues. CDR3 sequence (DNA): TGTGCCAGCAGCGCGCACGACAGTTCCTACGAGCAGTACTTC. Translating it yields CASSAHDSSYEQYF. The full variable domain, its missing parts supplied by reference TRBV9 and TRBJ2-7, is DSGVTQTPKHLITATGQRVTLRCSPRSGDLSVYWYQQSLDQGLQFLIQYYNGEERAKGNILERFSAQQFPDLHSELNLSSLELGDSALYFCASSAHDSSYEQYFGPGTRLTVT.

This clonotype was observed a handful of times. The CDR3 loop is CASSAGGNKNIQYF. The CDR3 DNA follows: TGTGCCAGCAGTGCAGGAGGGAACAAAAACATTCAGTACTTC. The chain carries TRBV6-1 and TRBJ2-4, with a tentative D call TRBD2 (6 bases). The CDR3 consists of 14 residues. The germline gives CDR1 MNHNS, CDR2 SASEGT. Trimming left V 4 bases short and J 3 bases short, with 10 bases between.

This clonotype was seen a handful of times. This chain links TRBV5-5 with TRBJ2-2; no firm D call. CDR3 length equals 13 residues. Germline V gene sequence: CDR1 SGHKS, CDR2 YYEKEE (reference sequence). The V end lost 2 bases, the J end lost 3 bases, and 5 bases lay between the germline ends. The CDR3 bases are TGTGCCAGCAGCTTTGAGGACACCGGGGAGCTGTTTTTT. This gives the protein CASSFEDTGELFF.